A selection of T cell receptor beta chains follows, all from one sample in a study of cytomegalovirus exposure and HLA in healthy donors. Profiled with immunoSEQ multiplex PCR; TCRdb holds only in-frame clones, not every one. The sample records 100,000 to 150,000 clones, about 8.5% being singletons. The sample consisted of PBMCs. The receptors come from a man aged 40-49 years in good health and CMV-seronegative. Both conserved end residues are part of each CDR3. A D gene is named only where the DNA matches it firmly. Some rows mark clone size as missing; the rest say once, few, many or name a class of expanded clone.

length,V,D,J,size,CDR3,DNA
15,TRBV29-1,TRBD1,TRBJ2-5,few,CSVAIQGVKGETQYF,TGCAGCGTTGCCATACAGGGGGTCAAGGGAGAGACCCAGTACTTC
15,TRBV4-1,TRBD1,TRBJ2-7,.,CASSQFPGQSNEQYF,TGCGCCAGCAGCCAGTTTCCGGGACAGAGCAACGAGCAGTACTTC
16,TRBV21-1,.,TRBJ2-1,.,CASSEGLAGDFNEQFF,TGTGCCAGCAGCGAGGGGCTAGCGGGAGATTTCAATGAGCAGTTCTTC
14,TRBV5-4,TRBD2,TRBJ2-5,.,CASSFGGIGETQYF,TGTGCCAGCAGCTTCGGGGGGATCGGAGAGACCCAGTACTTC
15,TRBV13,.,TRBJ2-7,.,CASSSWTQSSYEQYF,TGTGCCAGCAGCTCATGGACACAGAGCTCCTACGAGCAGTACTTC
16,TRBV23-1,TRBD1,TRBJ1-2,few,CASSPPGTDHNYGYTF,TGCGCCAGCAGTCCCCCCGGGACAGACCATAACTATGGCTACACCTTC
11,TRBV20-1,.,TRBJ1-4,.,CSASGGKKLFF,TGCAGTGCTAGTGGCGGGAAAAAACTGTTTTTT
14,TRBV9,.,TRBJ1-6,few,CASSPQGSNSPLHF,TGTGCCAGCAGCCCCCAGGGTAGTAATTCACCCCTCCACTTT
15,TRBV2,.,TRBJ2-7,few,CASSQQGRGTYEQYF,TGTGCCAGCAGTCAACAGGGTCGAGGCACCTACGAGCAGTACTTC
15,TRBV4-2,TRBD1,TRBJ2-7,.,CASSQDGTGSYEQYF,TGTGCCAGCAGCCAAGACGGGACAGGGAGTTACGAGCAGTACTTC
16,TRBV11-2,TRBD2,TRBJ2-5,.,CASSLGVAGAEETQYF,TGTGCCAGCAGCTTAGGGGTAGCGGGGGCAGAAGAGACCCAGTACTTC
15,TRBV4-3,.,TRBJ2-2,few,CASSQDPGGTGELFF,TGCGCCAGCAGCCAAGACCCAGGGGGGACCGGGGAGCTGTTTTTT
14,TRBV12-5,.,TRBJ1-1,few,CASGLGTANTEAFF,TGTGCTAGTGGTTTGGGAACAGCGAACACTGAAGCTTTCTTT
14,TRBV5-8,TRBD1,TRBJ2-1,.,CASSFGTGENEQFF,TGTGCCAGCAGCTTCGGGACAGGGGAGAATGAGCAGTTCTTC
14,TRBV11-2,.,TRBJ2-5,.,CASSLGGVQETQYF,TGTGCCAGCAGCTTAGGGGGGGTACAAGAGACCCAGTACTTC
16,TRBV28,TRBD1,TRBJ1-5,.,CASSFRQGISNQPQHF,TGTGCCAGCAGTTTCCGACAGGGCATAAGCAATCAGCCCCAGCATTTT
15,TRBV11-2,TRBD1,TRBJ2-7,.,CASSLEGQGIYEQYF,TGTGCCAGCAGCTTAGAAGGACAGGGGATCTACGAGCAGTACTTC